A selection of T cell receptor beta chains follows, all from one sample in a study of OX40 agonist ivuxolimab in advanced cancers. Measured with immunoSEQ multiplex PCR; TCRdb has only the in-frame clones, and not every one. The sample lists about 73,000 clones, roughly 90% seen once, with around 0.78% in the top ten. The sequencing here drew on CD4+ or CD8+ T cells sorted from blood, taken in a trial of the OX40 agonist ivuxolimab. The receptors originated from an adult with an advanced solid tumor such as melanoma, head and neck, liver or kidney cancer. Each CDR3 is given with its conserved first and last residue. D genes are given only for firm matches. The size of a clone is reported for some rows only, either as once, few or many, or as a class for expanded clones.

TRBV28	TRBJ1-2	14	.	.	TGTGCCAGCAGTTTAGGAGGGGCTCACTATGGCTACACCTTC	CASSLGGAHYGYTF
TRBV10-3	TRBJ2-7	14	.	.	TGTGCCATCAGTGAGAGCAGGGTGTCAGACGAGCAGTACTTC	CAISESRVSDEQYF
TRBV7-9	TRBJ1-5	14	TRBD1	.	TGTGCCAGCAGCCCACAGGGGGCATTGCAGCCCCAGCATTTT	CASSPQGALQPQHF
TRBV5-4	TRBJ2-7	14	.	.	TGTGCCAGCAGCTTAGGCGGGGTGAACTACGAGCAGTACTTC	CASSLGGVNYEQYF
TRBV6-5	TRBJ1-3	15	.	.	TGTGCCAGCAGTCCCGACAGACCCTCTGGAAACACCATATATTTT	CASSPDRPSGNTIYF
TRBV7-9	TRBJ2-1	15	TRBD2	.	TGTGCCAGCAGCCGTAGCGGGAGGGCTTACAATGAGCAGTTCTTC	CASSRSGRAYNEQFF
TRBV10-3	TRBJ1-2	11	.	.	TGTGCCATCAGTGCTGGATATGGCTACACCTTC	CAISAGYGYTF
TRBV15	TRBJ1-5	15	.	.	TGTGCCACCAGCAGACGTATTAGCGCGAATCAGCCCCAGCATTTT	CATSRRISANQPQHF
TRBV5-1	TRBJ1-6	15	TRBD1	once	TGCGCCAGCAGCACGGGACAGGGGTATAATTCACCCCTCCACTTT	CASSTGQGYNSPLHF
TRBV14	TRBJ2-5	11	.	.	TGTGCCAGCAGCCAGGAACGGACCCAGTACTTC	CASSQERTQYF
TRBV7-9	TRBJ1-1	15	.	once	TGTGCCAGCAGCTTAGCTATTGGACGGAACACTGAAGCTTTCTTT	CASSLAIGRNTEAFF
TRBV5-1	TRBJ1-2	16	.	.	TGCGCCAGCAGCAACGGACAGTTTGGAGTTGTAGGTGGCTACACCTTC	CASSNGQFGVVGGYTF
TRBV7-6	TRBJ2-3	16	TRBD2	.	TGTGCCAGCAGCCCATTAGCGGGGGGGCGTGGTAATACGCAGTATTTT	CASSPLAGGRGNTQYF
TRBV13	TRBJ2-7	14	.	.	TGTGCCAGCAGCCAAAGGCCGGGACAATTCGAGCAGTACTTC	CASSQRPGQFEQYF
TRBV27	TRBJ2-2	15	.	.	TGTGCCAGCAGTGCCCGGGGGCTAGACACCGGGGAGCTGTTTTTT	CASSARGLDTGELFF
TRBV6-6	TRBJ1-5	12	TRBD1	.	TGTGCCGTACAGGGGTCAAATCAGCCCCAGCATTTT	CAVQGSNQPQHF
TRBV27	TRBJ2-6	16	.	.	TGTGCCAGCAGTTGGGGGACCGGGACAGGGGCCAACGTCCTGACTTTC	CASSWGTGTGANVLTF
TRBV11-1	TRBJ2-5	14	TRBD1	once	TGTGCCAGCAGTTACGGACAGGCACAAGAGACCCAGTACTTC	CASSYGQAQETQYF
TRBV30	TRBJ1-4	16	.	.	TGTGCCTGGAGTAATAGTGAGGAACGGGATAATGAAAAACTGTTTTTT	CAWSNSEERDNEKLFF
TRBV28	TRBJ1-4	15	.	.	TGTGCCAGCAGTTTCCCGGGGACGCTTAATGAAAAACTGTTTTTT	CASSFPGTLNEKLFF
TRBV7-6	TRBJ1-1	13	.	.	TGTGCCAGCAGTTATCAGGGAGGGACTGAAGCTTTCTTT	CASSYQGGTEAFF
TRBV6-1	TRBJ2-7	18	.	.	TGTGCCAGCAGTGAAGATCCCAGGGGTGCGTACTTCTCCTACGAGCAGTACTTC	CASSEDPRGAYFSYEQYF
TRBV5-1	TRBJ1-2	15	.	.	TGCGCCAGCAGCTCGGTCCCCAGGGGAAAGGGGGGCTACACCTTC	CASSSVPRGKGGYTF
TRBV7-8	TRBJ2-3	15	.	.	TGTGCCAGCAGCTATTCGGCGGGAAGCACAGATACGCAGTATTTT	CASSYSAGSTDTQYF
TRBV5-1	TRBJ1-4	12	.	.	TGCGCCAGCAGCTTTGGAGTTGAAAAACTGTTTTTT	CASSFGVEKLFF
TRBV5-4	TRBJ2-7	14	.	once	TGTGCCAGCAGCTTACACGGTACTCTGTACGAGCAGTACTTC	CASSLHGTLYEQYF
TRBV6-5	TRBJ2-3	16	.	.	TGTGCCAGCAGTTACTCGTCAGGAGTTAGCACAGATACGCAGTATTTT	CASSYSSGVSTDTQYF
TRBV6-1	TRBJ2-7	15	TRBD2	.	TGTGCCAGCAGTGAAAGGGCGGGGGGGTCCTACGAGCAGTACTTC	CASSERAGGSYEQYF
TRBV6-5	TRBJ1-1	11	.	.	TGTGCCAGCAGCTCCGGGCGTGGAGCTTTCTTT	CASSSGRGAFF
TRBV7-2	TRBJ2-5	15	.	few	TGTGCCAGCAGCCCGAGTAACTATCAGGGGGAGACCCAGTACTTC	CASSPSNYQGETQYF
TRBV18	TRBJ1-3	14	.	.	TGTGCCAGCTCACCCAGCAGGGCTGGAAACACCATATATTTT	CASSPSRAGNTIYF
TRBV13	TRBJ2-1	13	.	.	TGTGCCAGCAGCCGGGGTAGGGGTCCCTTTGAGTTCTTC	CASSRGRGPFEFF
TRBV6-5	TRBJ2-1	15	TRBD2	.	TGTGCCAGCCGGAGCGCGTGGGGGGGATACAATGAGCAGTTCTTC	CASRSAWGGYNEQFF
TRBV5-1	TRBJ1-4	15	.	.	TGCGCCAGCAGCGTGGGGTCCGGACCGCGAGAAAAACTGTTTTTT	CASSVGSGPREKLFF
TRBV28	TRBJ1-6	13	.	.	TGTGCCAGCAGTTTAGAGGGTAGGGTGTCCCTCCACTTT	CASSLEGRVSLHF
TRBV19	TRBJ2-5	15	.	.	TGTGCCAGTAGTATAGGCACAAACCCGCGGGAGACCCAGTACTTC	CASSIGTNPRETQYF
TRBV5-6	TRBJ2-4	15	TRBD1	.	TGTGCCAGCAGCGATACAGGGGGCGTCAAAAACATTCAGTACTTC	CASSDTGGVKNIQYF
TRBV6-1	TRBJ2-1	14	.	.	TGTGCCAGCAGCCATGGCGCAGGGTCCAATGAGCAGTTCTTC	CASSHGAGSNEQFF
TRBV10-3	TRBJ2-1	15	.	.	TGTGCCATCACCTTGGATGGGACTGGTAAAAGAGAGCAGTTCTTC	CAITLDGTGKREQFF
TRBV5-6	TRBJ2-6	16	.	.	TGTGCCAGCAGCTTTCAGCGCGCCCCTGGGGCCAACGTCCTGACTTTC	CASSFQRAPGANVLTF
TRBV5-1	TRBJ2-5	16	TRBD2	.	TGCGCCAGCAGCGCCGGGACTAGCGGGAGGACAGAGACCCAGTACTTC	CASSAGTSGRTETQYF
TRBV29-1	TRBJ1-2	15	.	.	TGCAGCGTCCAGAGCCAGGGTGGGTTTGGGTATGGCTACACCTTC	CSVQSQGGFGYGYTF
TRBV18	TRBJ2-5	17	.	.	TGTGCCAGCTCCCCGTCCTCACGAAGTATCTCCCAAGAGACCCAGTACTTC	CASSPSSRSISQETQYF
TRBV4-2	TRBJ2-1	16	.	.	TGTGCCAGCAGCCAAGGTTCCCTCCGGGGCAACAATGAGCAGTTCTTC	CASSQGSLRGNNEQFF
TRBV7-9	TRBJ1-1	11	.	.	TGTGCCAGCAGCATCAACACTGAAGCTTTCTTT	CASSINTEAFF
TRBV5-1	TRBJ2-7	14	TRBD1	.	TGCGCCAGCAGTTCTGGACAGGGGCTTAGGGAGCAGTACTTC	CASSSGQGLREQYF
TRBV5-4	TRBJ2-3	15	TRBD1	.	TGTGCCAGCAGCGCTGGGACAGGTCGCACAGATACGCAGTATTTT	CASSAGTGRTDTQYF
TRBV11-2	TRBJ1-2	15	.	.	TGTGCCAGCAGCTTAGACAGGGGCCAGAACTATGGCTACACCTTC	CASSLDRGQNYGYTF
TRBV6-5	TRBJ1-4	16	.	.	TGTGCCAGCAGTTTACAGTCCTTTGCAACTAATGAAAAACTGTTTTTT	CASSLQSFATNEKLFF
TRBV5-1	TRBJ2-1	14	TRBD1	.	TGCGCCAGCAGCTTGGACACAGGGGCGGGCGAGCAGTTCTTC	CASSLDTGAGEQFF
TRBV30	TRBJ2-2	14	TRBD2	.	TGTGCCTGGAAATTCTCAGGGAGGGCCGGGGAGCTGTTTTTT	CAWKFSGRAGELFF
TRBV15	TRBJ2-7	15	.	.	TGTGCCACCAGCAGAGATCCGGGAAACTCCTACGAGCAGTACTTC	CATSRDPGNSYEQYF
TRBV27	TRBJ2-1	16	.	.	TGTGCCAGCAGCTCCTTCCAACAGGGTACATACAATGAGCAGTTCTTC	CASSSFQQGTYNEQFF